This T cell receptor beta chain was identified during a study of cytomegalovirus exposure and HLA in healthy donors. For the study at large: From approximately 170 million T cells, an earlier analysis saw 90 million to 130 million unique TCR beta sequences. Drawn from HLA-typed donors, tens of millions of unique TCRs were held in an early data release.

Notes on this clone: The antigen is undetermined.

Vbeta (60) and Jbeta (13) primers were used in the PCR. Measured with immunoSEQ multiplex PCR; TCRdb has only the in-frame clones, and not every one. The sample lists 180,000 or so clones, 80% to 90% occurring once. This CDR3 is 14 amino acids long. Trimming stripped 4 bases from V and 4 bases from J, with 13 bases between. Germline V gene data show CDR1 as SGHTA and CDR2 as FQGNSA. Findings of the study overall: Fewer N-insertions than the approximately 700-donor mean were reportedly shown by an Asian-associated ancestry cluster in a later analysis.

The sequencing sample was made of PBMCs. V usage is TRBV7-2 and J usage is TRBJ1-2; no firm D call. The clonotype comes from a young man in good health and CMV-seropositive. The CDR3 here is CASSSTGNSYGYTF. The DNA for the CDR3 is TGTGCCAGCAGCTCGACGGGAAACTCCTATGGCTACACCTTC.